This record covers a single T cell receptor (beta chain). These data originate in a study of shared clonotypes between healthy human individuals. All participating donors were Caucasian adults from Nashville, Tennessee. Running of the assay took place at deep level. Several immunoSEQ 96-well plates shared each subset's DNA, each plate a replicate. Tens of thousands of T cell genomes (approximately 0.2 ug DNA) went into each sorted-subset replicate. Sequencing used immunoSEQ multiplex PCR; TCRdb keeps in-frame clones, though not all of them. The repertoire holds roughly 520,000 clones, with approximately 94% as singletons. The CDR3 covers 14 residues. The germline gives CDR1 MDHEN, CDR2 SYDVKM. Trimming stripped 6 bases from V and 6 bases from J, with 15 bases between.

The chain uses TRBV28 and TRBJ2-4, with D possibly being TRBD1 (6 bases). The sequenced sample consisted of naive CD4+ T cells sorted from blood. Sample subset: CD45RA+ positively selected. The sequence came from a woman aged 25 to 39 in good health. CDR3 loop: CASRFRDMGNIQYF. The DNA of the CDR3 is TGTGCCAGCAGGTTCCGGGACATGGGAAACATTCAGTACTTC.